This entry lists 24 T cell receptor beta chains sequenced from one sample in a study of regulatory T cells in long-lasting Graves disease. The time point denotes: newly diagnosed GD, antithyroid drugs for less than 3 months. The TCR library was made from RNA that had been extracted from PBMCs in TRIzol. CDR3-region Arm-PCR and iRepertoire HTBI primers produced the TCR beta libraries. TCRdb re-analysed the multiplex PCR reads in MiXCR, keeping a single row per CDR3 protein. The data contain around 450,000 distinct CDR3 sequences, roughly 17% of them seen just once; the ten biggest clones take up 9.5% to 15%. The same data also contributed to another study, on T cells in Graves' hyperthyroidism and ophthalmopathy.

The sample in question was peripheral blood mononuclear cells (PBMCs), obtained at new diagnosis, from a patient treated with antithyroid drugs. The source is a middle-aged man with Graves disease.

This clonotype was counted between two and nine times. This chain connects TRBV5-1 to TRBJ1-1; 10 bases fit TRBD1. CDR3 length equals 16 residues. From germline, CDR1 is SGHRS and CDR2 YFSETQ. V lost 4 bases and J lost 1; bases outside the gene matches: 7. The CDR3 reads CASSRDRGFGNTEAFF. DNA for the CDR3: TGCGCCAGCAGCCGGGACAGGGGATTTGGGAACACTGAAGCTTTCTTT. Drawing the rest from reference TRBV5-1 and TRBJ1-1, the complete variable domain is KAGVTQTPRYLIKTRGQQVTLSCSPISGHRSVSWYQQTPGQGLQFLFEYFSETQRNKGNFPGRFSGRQFSNSRSEMNVSTLELGDSALYLCASSRDRGFGNTEAFFGQGTRLTVV.

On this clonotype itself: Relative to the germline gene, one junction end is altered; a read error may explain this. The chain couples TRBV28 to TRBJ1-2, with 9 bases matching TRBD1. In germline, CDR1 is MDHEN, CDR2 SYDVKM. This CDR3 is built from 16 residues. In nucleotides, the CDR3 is TGTGCCGGCAGTGTCCCCCAGGGACAGGGCCCAGGGGGCTACACCTTC. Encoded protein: CAGSVPQGQGPGGYTF.

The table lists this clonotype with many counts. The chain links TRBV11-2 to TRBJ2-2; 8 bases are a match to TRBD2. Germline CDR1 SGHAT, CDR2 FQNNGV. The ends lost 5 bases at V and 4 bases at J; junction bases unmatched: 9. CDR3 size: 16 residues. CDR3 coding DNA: TGTGCCAGCAGCCCACGAGCGGGAGCGGTCACCGGGGAGCTGTTTTTT. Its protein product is CASSPRAGAVTGELFF. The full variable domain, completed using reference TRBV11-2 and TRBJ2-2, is EAGVAQSPRYKIIEKRQSVAFWCNPISGHATLYWYQQILGQGPKLLIQFQNNGVVDDSQLPKDRFSAERLKGVDSTLKIQPAKLEDSAVYLCASSPRAGAVTGELFFGEGSRLTVL.

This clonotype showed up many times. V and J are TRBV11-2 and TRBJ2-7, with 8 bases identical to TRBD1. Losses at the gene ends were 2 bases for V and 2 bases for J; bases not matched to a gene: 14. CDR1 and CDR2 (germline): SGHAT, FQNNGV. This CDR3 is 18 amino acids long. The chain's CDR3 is CASSLLSIRGTGAYEQYF. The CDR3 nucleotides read TGTGCCAGCAGCTTACTCTCGATCCGCGGGACAGGCGCCTACGAGCAGTACTTC.

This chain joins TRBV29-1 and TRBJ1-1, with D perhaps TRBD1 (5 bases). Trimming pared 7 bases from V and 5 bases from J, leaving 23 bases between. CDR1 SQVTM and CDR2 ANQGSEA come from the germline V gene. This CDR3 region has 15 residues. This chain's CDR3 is CSAGSALGVGTEAFF. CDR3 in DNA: TGCAGCGCCGGCAGCGCTTTGGGGGTAGGGACTGAAGCTTTCTTT.

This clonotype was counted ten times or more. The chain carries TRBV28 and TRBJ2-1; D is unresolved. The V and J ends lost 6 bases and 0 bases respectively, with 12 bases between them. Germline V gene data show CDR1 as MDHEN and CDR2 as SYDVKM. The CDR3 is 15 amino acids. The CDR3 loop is CASRSVPSSYNEQFF. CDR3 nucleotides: TGTGCCAGCAGATCCGTTCCTAGCTCCTACAATGAGCAGTTCTTC.

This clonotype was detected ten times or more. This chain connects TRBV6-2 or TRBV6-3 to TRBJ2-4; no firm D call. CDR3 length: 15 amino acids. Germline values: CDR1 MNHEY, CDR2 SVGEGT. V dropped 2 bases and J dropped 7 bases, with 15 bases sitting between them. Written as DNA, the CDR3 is TGTGCCAGCAGTTACGTCGGTACGAAAGGCAACATTCAGTACTTC. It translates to CASSYVGTKGNIQYF.

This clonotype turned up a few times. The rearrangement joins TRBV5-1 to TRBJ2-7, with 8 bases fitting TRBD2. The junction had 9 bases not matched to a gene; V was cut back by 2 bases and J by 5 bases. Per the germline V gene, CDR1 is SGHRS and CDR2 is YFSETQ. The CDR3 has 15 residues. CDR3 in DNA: TGCGCCAGCAGCTTATTTCTAGCGGGTACGGACGAGCAGTACTTC. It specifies CASSLFLAGTDEQYF. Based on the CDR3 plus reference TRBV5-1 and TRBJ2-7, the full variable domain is KAGVTQTPRYLIKTRGQQVTLSCSPISGHRSVSWYQQTPGQGLQFLFEYFSETQRNKGNFPGRFSGRQFSNSRSEMNVSTLELGDSALYLCASSLFLAGTDEQYFGPGTRLTVT.

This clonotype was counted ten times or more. DNA for the CDR3: TGTGCCAGCAGTTTAGACGCAGGGCCAAGGAATTCACCCCTCCACTTT. This translates into CASSLDAGPRNSPLHF. V usage is TRBV28 and J usage is TRBJ1-6, with a weak D call TRBD1 (5 bases). Germline V gene data show CDR1 as MDHEN and CDR2 as SYDVKM. The CDR3 contains 16 residues. The ends were cut back, 2 bases at V and 7 bases at J, with 15 bases in the middle.

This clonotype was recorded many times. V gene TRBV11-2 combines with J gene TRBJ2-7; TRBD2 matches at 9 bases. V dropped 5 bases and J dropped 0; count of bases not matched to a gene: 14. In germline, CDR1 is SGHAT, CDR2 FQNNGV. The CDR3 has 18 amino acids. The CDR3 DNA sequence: TGTGCCAGCAGCCTAAAGGTGCTAGCGGGATTTACCTCCTACGAGCAGTACTTC. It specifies CASSLKVLAGFTSYEQYF.

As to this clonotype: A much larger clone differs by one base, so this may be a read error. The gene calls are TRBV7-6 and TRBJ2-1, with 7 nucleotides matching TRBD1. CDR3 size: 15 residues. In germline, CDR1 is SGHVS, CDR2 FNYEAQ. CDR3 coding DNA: TGTGCCAGCAGCTATGACAGGGTCGCCTACAATGAGCGGTTCTTC. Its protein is CASSYDRVAYNERFF.

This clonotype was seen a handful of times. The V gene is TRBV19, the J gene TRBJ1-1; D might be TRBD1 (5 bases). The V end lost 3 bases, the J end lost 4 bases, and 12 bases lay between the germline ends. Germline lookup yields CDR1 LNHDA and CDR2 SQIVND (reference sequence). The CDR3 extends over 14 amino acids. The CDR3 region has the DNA TGTGCCAGTAGTATGAAAGCAGGGACCACTGAAGCTTTCTTT. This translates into CASSMKAGTTEAFF.

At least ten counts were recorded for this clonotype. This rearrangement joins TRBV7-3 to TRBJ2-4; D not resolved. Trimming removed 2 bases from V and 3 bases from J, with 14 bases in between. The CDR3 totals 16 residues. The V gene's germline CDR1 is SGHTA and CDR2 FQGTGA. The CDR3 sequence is CASSLYGVYGKNIQYF. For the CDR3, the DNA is TGTGCCAGCAGCTTATATGGGGTCTATGGCAAAAACATTCAGTACTTC.

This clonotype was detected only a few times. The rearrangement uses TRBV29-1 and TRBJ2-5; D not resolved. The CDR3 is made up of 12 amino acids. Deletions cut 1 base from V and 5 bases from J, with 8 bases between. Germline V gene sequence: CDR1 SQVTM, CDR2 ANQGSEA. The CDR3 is CSVEALRETQYF. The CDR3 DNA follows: TGCAGCGTTGAAGCTCTAAGGGAGACCCAGTACTTC.

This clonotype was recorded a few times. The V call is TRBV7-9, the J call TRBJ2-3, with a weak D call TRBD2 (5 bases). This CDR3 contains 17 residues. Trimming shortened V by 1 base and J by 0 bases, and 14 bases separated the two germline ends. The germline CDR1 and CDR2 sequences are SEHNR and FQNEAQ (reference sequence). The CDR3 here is CASSLDPIGGSTDTQYF. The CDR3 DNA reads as TGTGCCAGCAGCTTAGATCCTATCGGCGGGAGCACAGATACGCAGTATTTT.

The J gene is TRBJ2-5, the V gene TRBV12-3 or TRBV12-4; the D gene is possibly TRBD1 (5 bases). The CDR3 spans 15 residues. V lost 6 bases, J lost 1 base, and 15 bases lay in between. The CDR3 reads CASSPRTNTQETQYF. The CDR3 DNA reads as TGTGCCAGCAGCCCCAGGACAAACACCCAAGAGACCCAGTACTTC.

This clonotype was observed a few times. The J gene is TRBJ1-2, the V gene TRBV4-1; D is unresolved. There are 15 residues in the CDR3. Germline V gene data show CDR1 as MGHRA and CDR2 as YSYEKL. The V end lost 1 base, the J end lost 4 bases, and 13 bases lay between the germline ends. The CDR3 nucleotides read TGCGCCAGCAGCCAAGTACCTGGGAAGCTCTATGGCTACACCTTC. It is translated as CASSQVPGKLYGYTF.

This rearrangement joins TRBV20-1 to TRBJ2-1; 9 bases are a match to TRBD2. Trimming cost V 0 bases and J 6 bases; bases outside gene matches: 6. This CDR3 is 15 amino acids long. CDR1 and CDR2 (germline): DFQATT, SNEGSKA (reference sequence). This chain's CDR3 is CSAREPSGIGNEQFF. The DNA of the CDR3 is TGCAGTGCTAGAGAGCCTAGCGGGATAGGCAATGAGCAGTTCTTC.

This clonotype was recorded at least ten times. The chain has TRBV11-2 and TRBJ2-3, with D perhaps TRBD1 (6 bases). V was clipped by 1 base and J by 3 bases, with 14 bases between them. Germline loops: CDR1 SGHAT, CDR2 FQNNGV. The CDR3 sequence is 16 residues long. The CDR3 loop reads CASSLVLQGETDTQYF. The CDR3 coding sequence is TGTGCCAGCAGCTTAGTTCTACAGGGCGAGACAGATACGCAGTATTTT.

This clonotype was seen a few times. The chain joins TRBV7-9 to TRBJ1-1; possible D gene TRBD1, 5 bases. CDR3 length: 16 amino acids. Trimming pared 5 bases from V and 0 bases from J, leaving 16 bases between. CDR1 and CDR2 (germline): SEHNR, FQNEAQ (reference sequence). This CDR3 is CASSPSWRQMNTEAFF. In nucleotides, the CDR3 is TGTGCCAGCAGCCCGTCTTGGAGACAGATGAACACTGAAGCTTTCTTT. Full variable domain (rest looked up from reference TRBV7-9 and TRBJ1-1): DTGVSQNPRHKITKRGQNVTFRCDPISEHNRLYWYRQTLGQGPEFLTYFQNEAQLEKSRLLSDRFSAERPKGSFSTLEIQRTEQGDSAMYLCASSPSWRQMNTEAFFGQGTRLTVV.

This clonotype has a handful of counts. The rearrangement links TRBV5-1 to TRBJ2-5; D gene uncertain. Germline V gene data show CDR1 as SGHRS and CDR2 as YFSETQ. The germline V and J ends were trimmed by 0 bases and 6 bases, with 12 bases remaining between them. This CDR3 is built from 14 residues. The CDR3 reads CASSLGQIGKTQYF. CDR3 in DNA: TGCGCCAGCAGCTTGGGCCAAATAGGAAAGACCCAGTACTTC.

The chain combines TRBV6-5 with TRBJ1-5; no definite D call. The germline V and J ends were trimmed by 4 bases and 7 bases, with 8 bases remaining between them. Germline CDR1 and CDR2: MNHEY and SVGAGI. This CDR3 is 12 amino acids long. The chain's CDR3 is CASSLSSQPQHF. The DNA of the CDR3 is TGTGCCAGCAGTTTAAGTTCCCAGCCCCAGCATTTT.

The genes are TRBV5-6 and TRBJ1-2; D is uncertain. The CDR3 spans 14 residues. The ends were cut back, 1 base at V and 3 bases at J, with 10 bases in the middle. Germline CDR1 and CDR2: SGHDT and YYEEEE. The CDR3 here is CASSLRAQDYGYTF. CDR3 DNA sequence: TGTGCCAGCAGCTTGAGGGCCCAGGACTATGGCTACACCTTC.

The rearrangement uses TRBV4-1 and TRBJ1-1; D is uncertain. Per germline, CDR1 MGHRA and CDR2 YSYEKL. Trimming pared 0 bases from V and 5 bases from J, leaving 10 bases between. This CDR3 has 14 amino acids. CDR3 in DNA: TGCGCCAGCAGCCAAGAGGGGATTCGGACTGAAGCTTTCTTT. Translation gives CASSQEGIRTEAFF.